This TCR beta chain is from a study of blood T cell repertoires in COVID-19. As for the study in general: Donors in the United States, Italy and Spain gave samples during acute or convalescent COVID-19. From T cells, B-cell-depleted T cells, or PBMCs came the material, which was cDNA or gDNA.

CDR1 and CDR2 (germline): MGHDK, SYGVNS. This CDR3 is built from 15 residues. Trimming shortened V by 3 bases and J by 1 base, and 12 bases separated the two germline ends. Original processing methods: From reference gene primer amplification, estimates of nucleated cell counts were derived. Sequencing was performed with immunoSEQ multiplex PCR; in TCRdb, only in-frame clones are kept and a portion is missing. V and J calls and clone size come straight from that table; D and trimming were deduced from the DNA. The repertoire has 85,000 to 110,000 clones, 84% of them found once; the top ten carry 9.5% to 15%. This clone has a single count.

This chain connects TRBV25-1 to TRBJ1-1; no clear D gene. This clonotype was sampled from a human donor in a cohort sampled during active COVID-19. The sequenced material came from peripheral blood. CDR3 sequence: CASSDRSVANTEAFF. In nucleotides, the CDR3 is TGTGCCAGCAGTGATCGCTCCGTGGCGAACACTGAAGCTTTCTTT.